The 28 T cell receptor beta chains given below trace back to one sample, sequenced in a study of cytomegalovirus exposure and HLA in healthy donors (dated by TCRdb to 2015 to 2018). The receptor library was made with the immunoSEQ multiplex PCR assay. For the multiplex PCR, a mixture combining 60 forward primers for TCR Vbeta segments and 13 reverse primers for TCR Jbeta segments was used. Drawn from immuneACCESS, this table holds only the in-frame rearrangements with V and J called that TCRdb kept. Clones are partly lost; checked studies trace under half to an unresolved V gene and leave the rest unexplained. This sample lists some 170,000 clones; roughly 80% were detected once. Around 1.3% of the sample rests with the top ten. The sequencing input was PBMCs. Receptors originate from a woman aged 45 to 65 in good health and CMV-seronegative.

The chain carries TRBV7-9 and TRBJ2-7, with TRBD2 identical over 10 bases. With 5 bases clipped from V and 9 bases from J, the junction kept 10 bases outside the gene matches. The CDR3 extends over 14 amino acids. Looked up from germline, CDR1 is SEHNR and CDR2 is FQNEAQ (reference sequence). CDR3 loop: CASSPLAGGMVQYF. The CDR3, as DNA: TGTGCCAGCAGCCCATTAGCGGGAGGAATGGTGCAGTACTTC.

CDR3: CASSVEGGRGTEAFF. In DNA, the CDR3 is TGTGCCAGCAGCGTAGAAGGGGGCCGGGGGACTGAAGCTTTCTTT. This chain links TRBV9 with TRBJ1-1, with 7 bases lining up with TRBD1. Germline V gene sequence: CDR1 SGDLS, CDR2 YYNGEE. The CDR3 loop spans 15 amino acids. The junction had 7 bases not matched to a gene; V was cut back by 0 bases and J by 5 bases.

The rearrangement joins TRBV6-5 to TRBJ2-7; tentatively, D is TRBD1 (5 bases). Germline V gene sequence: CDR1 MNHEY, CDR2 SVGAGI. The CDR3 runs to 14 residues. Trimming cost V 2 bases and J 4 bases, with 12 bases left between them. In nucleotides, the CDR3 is TGTGCCAGCAGTTACGACAGTGTGGGATACGAGCAGTACTTC. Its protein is CASSYDSVGYEQYF.

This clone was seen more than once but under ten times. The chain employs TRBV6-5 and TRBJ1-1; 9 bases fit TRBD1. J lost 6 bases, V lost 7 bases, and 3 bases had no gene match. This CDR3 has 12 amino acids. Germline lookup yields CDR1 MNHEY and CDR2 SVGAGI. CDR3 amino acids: CASKRTGAEAFF. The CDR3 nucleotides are TGTGCCAGCAAAAGGACAGGGGCTGAAGCTTTCTTT.

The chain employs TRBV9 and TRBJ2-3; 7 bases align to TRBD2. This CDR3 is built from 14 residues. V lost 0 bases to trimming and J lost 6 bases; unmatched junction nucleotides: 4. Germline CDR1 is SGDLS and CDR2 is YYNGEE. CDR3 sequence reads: CASSVVGGVDTQYF. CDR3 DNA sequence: TGTGCCAGCAGCGTAGTGGGGGGGGTGGATACGCAGTATTTT.

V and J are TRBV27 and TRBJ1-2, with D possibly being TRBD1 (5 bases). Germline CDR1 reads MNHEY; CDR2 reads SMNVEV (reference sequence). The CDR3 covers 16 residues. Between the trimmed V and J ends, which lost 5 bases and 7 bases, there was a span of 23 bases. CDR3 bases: TGTGCCAGCAGTAACTCCGCGGGGGAGTTCGGGTTTGGCTACACCTTC. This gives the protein CASSNSAGEFGFGYTF.

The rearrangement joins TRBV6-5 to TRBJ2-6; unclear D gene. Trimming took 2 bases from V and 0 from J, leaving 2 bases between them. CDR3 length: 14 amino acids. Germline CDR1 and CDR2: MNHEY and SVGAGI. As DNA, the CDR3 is TGTGCCAGCAGTTACCGCTCTGGGGCCAACGTCCTGACTTTC. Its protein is CASSYRSGANVLTF.

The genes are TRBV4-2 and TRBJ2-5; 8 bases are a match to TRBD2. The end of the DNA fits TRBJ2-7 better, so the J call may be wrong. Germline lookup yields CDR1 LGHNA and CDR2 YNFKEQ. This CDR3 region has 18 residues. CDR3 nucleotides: TGTGCCAGCAGCCAAGACCGATTCGCCGGGACTAGTCACTACGAGCAGTACTTC. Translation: CASSQDRFAGTSHYEQYF.

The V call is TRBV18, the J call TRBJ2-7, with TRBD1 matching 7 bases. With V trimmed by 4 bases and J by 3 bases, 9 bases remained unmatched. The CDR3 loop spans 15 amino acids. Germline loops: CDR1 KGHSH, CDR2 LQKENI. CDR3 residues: CASSLRGQADYEQYF. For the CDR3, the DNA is TGTGCCAGCTCACTTAGGGGGCAGGCGGACTACGAGCAGTACTTC.

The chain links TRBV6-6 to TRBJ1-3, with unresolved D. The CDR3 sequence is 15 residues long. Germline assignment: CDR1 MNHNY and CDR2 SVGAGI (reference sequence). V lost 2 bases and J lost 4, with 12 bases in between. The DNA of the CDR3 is TGTGCCAGCAGTTACCCCGCGAGTTCCGGAAACACCATATATTTT. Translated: CASSYPASSGNTIYF.

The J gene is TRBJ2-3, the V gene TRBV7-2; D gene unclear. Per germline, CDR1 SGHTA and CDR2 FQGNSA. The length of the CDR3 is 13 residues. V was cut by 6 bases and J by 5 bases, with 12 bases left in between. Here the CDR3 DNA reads TGTGCCAGCAGTCTCCGAGGTGAAGATACGCAGTATTTT. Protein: CASSLRGEDTQYF.

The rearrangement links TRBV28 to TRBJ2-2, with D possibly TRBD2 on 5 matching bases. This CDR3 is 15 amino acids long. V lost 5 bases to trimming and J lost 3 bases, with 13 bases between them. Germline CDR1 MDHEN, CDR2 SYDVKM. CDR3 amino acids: CASSPPRGHTGELFF. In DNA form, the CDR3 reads TGTGCCAGCAGTCCCCCCCGGGGTCACACCGGGGAGCTGTTTTTT.

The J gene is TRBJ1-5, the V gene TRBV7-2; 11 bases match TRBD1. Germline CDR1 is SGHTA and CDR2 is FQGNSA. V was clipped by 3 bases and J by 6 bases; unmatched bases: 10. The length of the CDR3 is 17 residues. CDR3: CASSLGGGQGVFQPQHF. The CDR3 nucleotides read TGTGCCAGCAGCTTGGGAGGGGGACAGGGGGTTTTTCAGCCCCAGCATTTT.

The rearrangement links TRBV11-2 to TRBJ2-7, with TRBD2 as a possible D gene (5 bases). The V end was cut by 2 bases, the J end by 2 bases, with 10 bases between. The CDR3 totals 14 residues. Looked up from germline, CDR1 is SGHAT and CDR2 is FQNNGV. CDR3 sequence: CASSLSLAAYEQYF. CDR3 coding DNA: TGTGCCAGCAGCTTAAGCCTAGCCGCCTACGAGCAGTACTTC. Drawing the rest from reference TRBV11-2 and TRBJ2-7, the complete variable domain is EAGVAQSPRYKIIEKRQSVAFWCNPISGHATLYWYQQILGQGPKLLIQFQNNGVVDDSQLPKDRFSAERLKGVDSTLKIQPAKLEDSAVYLCASSLSLAAYEQYFGPGTRLTVT.

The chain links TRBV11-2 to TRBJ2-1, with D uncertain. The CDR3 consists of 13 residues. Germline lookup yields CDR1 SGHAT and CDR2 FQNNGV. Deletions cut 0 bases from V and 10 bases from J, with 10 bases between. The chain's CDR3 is CASSLDPGWEQFF. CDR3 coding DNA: TGTGCCAGCAGCTTAGACCCAGGATGGGAGCAGTTCTTC.

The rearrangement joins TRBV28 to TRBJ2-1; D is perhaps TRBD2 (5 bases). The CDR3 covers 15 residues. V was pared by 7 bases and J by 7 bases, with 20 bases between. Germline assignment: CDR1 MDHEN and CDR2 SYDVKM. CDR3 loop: CASTPQGRTFNEQFF. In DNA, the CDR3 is TGTGCCAGCACCCCCCAAGGAAGGACTTTTAATGAGCAGTTCTTC.

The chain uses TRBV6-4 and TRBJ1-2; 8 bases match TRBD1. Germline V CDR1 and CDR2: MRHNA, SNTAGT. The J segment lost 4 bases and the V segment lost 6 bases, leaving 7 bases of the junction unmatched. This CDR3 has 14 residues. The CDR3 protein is CASSPGQGSYGYTF. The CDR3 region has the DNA TGTGCCAGCAGCCCCGGACAGGGCAGCTATGGCTACACCTTC.

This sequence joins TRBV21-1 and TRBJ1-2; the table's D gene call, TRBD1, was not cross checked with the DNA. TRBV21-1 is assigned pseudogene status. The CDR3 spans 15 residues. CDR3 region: CASSRGTGWSYGYTF. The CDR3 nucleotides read TGTGCCAGCAGTAGGGGCACAGGGTGGTCCTATGGCTACACCTTC.

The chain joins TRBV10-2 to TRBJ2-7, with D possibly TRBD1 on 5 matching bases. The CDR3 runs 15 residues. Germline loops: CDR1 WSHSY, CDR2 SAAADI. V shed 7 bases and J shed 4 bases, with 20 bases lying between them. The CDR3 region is CASTFHPSKGYEQYF. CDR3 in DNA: TGCGCCAGCACCTTCCATCCTTCGAAGGGGTACGAGCAGTACTTC.

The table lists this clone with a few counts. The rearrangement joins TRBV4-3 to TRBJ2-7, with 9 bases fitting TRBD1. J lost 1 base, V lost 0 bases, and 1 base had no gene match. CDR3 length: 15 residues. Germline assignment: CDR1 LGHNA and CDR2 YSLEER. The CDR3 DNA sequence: TGCGCCAGCAGCCAAGAAGGGACAGGGTCCTACGAGCAGTACTTC. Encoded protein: CASSQEGTGSYEQYF.

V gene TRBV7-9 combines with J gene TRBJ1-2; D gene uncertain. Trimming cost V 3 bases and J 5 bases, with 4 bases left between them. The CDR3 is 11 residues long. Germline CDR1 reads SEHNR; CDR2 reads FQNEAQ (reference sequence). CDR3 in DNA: TGTGCCAGCAGCTTTCAGTATGGCTACACCTTC. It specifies CASSFQYGYTF.

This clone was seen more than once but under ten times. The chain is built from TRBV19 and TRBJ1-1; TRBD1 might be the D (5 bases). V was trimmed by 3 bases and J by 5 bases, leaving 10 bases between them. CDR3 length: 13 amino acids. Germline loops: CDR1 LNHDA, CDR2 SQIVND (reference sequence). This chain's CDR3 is CASSMSGGTEAFF. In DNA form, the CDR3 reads TGTGCCAGTAGTATGTCTGGGGGGACTGAAGCTTTCTTT.

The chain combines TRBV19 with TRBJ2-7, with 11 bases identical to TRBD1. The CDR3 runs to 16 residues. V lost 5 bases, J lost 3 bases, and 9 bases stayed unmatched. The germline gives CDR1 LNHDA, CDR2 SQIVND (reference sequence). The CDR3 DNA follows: TGTGCCAGTAGTTCCGGGGCGGGGACAGGGGGCTACGAGCAGTACTTC. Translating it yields CASSSGAGTGGYEQYF.

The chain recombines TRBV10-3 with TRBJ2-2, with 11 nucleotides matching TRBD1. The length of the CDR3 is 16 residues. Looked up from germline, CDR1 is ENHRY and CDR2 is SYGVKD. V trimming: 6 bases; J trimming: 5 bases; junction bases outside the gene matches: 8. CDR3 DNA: TGTGCCATCAGGACCTGGACAGGGGGCGGAACCGGGGAGCTGTTTTTT. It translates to CAIRTWTGGGTGELFF.

CDR3 residues: CASSDSYSNQPQHF. CDR3 sequence (DNA): TGTGCCAGCAGTGACAGTTATAGCAATCAGCCCCAGCATTTT. The chain recombines TRBV6-1 with TRBJ1-5; D not resolved. CDR3 length: 14 amino acids. Germline CDR1 and CDR2: MNHNS and SASEGT. Trimming cost V 3 bases and J 0 bases, with 6 bases left between them.

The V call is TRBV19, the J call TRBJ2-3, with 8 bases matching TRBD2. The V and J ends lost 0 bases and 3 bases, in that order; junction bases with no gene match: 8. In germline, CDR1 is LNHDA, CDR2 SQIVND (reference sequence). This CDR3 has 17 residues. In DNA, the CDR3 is TGTGCCAGTAGTATAGATCAGCGGGTAGCGGGAACAGATACGCAGTATTTT. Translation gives CASSIDQRVAGTDTQYF.

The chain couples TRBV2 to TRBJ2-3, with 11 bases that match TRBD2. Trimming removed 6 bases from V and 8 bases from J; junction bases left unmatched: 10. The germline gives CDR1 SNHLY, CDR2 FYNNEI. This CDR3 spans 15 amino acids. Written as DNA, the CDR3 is TGTGCCAGCAGGCGAACTAGCGGGGGTAGTCCTACGCAGTATTTT. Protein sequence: CASRRTSGGSPTQYF.

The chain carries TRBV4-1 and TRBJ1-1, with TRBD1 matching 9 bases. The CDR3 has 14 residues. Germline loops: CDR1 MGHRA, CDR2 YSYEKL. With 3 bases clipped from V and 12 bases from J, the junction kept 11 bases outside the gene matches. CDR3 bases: TGCGCCAGCAGCCAGTGGACCGGGACAGGGTCGCCTTTCTTT. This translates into CASSQWTGTGSPFF.